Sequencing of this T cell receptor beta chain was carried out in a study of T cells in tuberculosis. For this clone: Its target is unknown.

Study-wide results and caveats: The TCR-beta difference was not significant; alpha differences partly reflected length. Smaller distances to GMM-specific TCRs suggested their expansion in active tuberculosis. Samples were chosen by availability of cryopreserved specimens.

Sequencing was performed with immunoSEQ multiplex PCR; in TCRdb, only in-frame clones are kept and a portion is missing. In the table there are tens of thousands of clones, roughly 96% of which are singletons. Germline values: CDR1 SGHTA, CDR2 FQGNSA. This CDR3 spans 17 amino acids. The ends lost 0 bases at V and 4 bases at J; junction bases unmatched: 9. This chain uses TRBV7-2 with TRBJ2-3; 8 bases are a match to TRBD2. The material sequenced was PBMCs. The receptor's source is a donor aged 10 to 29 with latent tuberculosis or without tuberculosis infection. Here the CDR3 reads CASSLALREGWADTQYF. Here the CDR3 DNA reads TGTGCCAGCAGCTTAGCGCTCCGGGAGGGGTGGGCAGATACGCAGTATTTT.